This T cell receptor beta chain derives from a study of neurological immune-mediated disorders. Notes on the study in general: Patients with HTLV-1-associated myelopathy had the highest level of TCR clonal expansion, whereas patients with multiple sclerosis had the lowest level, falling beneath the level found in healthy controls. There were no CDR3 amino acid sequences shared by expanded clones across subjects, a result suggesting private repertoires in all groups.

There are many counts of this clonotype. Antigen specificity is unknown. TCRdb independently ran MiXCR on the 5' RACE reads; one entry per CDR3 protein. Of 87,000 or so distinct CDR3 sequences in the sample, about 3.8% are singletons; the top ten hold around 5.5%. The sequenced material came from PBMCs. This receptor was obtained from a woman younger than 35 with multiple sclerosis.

The CDR3 reads CASGFGQGTDTQYF. Written as DNA, the CDR3 is TGTGCTAGTGGTTTCGGACAGGGTACGGATACGCAGTATTTT. The genes are TRBV12-5 and TRBJ2-3; 8 bases map to TRBD1. CDR3 length: 14 amino acids. Germline V gene lookup returns CDR1 LGHNT and CDR2 FRNRAP. Unmatched junction bases numbered 5, after V lost 3 bases and J lost 6 bases.